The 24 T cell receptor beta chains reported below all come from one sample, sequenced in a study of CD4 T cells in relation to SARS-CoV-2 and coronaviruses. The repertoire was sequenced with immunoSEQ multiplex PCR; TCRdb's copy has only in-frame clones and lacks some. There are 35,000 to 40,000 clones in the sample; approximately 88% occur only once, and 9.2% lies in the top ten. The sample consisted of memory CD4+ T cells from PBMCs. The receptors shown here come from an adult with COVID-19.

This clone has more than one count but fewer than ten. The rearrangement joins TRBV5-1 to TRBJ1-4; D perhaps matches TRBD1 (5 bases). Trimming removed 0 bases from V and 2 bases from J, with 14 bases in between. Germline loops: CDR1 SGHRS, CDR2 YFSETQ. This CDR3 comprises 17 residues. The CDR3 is CASSLDPRGTTNEKLFF. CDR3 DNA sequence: TGCGCCAGCAGCTTGGATCCCCGGGGCACGACTAATGAAAAACTGTTTTTT.

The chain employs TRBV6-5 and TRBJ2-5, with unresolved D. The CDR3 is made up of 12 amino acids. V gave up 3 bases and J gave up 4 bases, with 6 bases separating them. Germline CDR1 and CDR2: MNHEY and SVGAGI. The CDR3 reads CASSYNRETQYF. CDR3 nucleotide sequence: TGTGCCAGCAGTTATAACCGAGAGACCCAGTACTTC.

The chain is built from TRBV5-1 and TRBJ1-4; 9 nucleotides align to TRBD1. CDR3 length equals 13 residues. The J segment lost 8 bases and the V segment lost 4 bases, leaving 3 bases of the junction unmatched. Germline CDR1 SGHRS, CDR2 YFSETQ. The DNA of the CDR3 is TGCGCCAGCAGCCCCGGGACAGGGGAAAAACTGTTTTTT. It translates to CASSPGTGEKLFF.

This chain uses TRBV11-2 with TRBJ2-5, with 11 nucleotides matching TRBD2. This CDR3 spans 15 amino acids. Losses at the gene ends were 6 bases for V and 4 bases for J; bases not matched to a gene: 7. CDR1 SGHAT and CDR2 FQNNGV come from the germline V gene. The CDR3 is CASSSSGGPLETQYF. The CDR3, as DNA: TGTGCCAGCAGTTCTAGCGGGGGGCCCTTAGAGACCCAGTACTTC. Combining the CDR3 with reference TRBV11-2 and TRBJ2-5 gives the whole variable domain EAGVAQSPRYKIIEKRQSVAFWCNPISGHATLYWYQQILGQGPKLLIQFQNNGVVDDSQLPKDRFSAERLKGVDSTLKIQPAKLEDSAVYLCASSSSGGPLETQYFGPGTRLLVL.

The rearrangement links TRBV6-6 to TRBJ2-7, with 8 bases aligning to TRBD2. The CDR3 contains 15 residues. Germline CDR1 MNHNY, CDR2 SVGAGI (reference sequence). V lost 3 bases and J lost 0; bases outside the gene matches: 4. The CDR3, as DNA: TGTGCCAGCAGTTATCGCGGGGGGAGCTCCTACGAGCAGTACTTC. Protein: CASSYRGGSSYEQYF.

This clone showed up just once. CDR3 nucleotide sequence: TGTGCCATCAGTGAATCAGCGGGGGGGCGAAATGAGCAGTTCTTC. The encoded protein is CAISESAGGRNEQFF. The gene calls are TRBV10-3 and TRBJ2-1; 10 bases are shared with TRBD2. The CDR3 has 15 residues. The V gene's germline CDR1 is ENHRY and CDR2 SYGVKD. J gave up 7 bases and V 3 bases, and 6 bases lay outside the gene matches.

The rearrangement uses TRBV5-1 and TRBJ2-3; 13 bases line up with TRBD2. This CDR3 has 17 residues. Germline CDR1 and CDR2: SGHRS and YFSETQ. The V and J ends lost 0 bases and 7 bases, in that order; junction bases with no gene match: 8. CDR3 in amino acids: CASSLETSGGARNTQYF. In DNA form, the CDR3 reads TGCGCCAGCAGCTTGGAAACTAGCGGGGGGGCCCGAAATACGCAGTATTTT.

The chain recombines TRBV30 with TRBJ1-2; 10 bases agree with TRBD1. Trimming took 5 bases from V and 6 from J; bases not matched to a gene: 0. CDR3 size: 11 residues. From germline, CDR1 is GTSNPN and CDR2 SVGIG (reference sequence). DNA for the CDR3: TGTGCCTGGGACAGGGGGCATGGCTACACCTTC. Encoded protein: CAWDRGHGYTF.

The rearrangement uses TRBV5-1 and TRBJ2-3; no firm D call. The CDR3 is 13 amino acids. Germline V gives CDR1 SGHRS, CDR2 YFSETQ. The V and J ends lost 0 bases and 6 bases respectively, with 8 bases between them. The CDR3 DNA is TGCGCCAGCAGCTTGGGTCGGGCGGATACGCAGTATTTT. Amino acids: CASSLGRADTQYF. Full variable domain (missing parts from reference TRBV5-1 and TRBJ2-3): KAGVTQTPRYLIKTRGQQVTLSCSPISGHRSVSWYQQTPGQGLQFLFEYFSETQRNKGNFPGRFSGRQFSNSRSEMNVSTLELGDSALYLCASSLGRADTQYFGPGTRLTVL.

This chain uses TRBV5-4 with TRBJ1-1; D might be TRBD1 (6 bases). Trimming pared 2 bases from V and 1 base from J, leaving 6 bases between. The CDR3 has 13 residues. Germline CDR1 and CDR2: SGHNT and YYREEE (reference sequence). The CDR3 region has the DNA TGTGCCAGCAGCTTAGGGGGGAACACTGAAGCTTTCTTT. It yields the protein CASSLGGNTEAFF.

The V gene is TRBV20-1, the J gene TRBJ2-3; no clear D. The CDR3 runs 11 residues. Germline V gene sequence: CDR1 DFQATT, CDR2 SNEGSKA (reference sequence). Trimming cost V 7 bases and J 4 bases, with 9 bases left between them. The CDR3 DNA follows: TGCAGTGAAGGCGTAGCAGATACGCAGTATTTT. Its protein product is CSEGVADTQYF.

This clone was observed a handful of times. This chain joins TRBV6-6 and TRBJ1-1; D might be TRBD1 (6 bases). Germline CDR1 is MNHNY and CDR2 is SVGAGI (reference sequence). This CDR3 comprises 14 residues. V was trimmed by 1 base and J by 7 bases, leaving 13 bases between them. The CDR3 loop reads CASSYFSGTNEAFF. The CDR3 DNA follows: TGTGCCAGCAGTTACTTTTCCGGGACAAATGAAGCTTTCTTT.

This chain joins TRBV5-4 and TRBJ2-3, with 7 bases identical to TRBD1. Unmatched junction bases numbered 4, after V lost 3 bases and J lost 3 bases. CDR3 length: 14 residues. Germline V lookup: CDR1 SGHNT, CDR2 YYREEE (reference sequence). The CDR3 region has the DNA TGTGCCAGCAGCTCGGAACAGGGGACAGATACGCAGTATTTT. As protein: CASSSEQGTDTQYF. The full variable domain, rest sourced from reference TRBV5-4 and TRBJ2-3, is ETGVTQSPTHLIKTRGQQVTLRCSSQSGHNTVSWYQQALGQGPQFIFQYYREEENGRGNFPPRFSGLQFPNYSSELNVNALELDDSALYLCASSSEQGTDTQYFGPGTRLTVL.

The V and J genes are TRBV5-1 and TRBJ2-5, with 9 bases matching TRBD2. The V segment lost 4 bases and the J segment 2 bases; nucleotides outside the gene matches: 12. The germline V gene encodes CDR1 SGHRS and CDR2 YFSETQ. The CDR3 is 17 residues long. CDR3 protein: CASSLASSGAQQETQYF. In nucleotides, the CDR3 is TGCGCCAGCAGCCTGGCCTCTAGCGGGGCCCAACAAGAGACCCAGTACTTC.

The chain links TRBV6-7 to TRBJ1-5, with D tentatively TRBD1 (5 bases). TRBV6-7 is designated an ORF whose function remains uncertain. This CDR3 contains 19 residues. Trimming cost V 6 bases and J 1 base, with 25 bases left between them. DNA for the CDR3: TGTGCCAGCAGCCCCGTTTTGGGGCCCGCCAAGACGAGCAATCAGCCCCAGCATTTT. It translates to CASSPVLGPAKTSNQPQHF.

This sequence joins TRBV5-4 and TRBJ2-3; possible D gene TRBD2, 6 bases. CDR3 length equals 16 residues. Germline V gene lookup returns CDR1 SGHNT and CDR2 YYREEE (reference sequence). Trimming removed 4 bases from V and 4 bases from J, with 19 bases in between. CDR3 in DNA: TGTGCCAGCAGCCGAGATGGAGGGTGGGACGCAGATACGCAGTATTTT. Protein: CASSRDGGWDADTQYF.

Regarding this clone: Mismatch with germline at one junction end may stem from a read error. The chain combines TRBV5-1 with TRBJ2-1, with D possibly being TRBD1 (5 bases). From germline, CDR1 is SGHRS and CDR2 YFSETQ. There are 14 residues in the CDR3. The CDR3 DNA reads TGCGCCAGCGGCTTGGTTGACAGTAACAATGAGCAGTTCTTC. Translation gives CASGLVDSNNEQFF. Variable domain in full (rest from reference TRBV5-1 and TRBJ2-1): KAGVTQTPRYLIKTRGQQVTLSCSPISGHRSVSWYQQTPGQGLQFLFEYFSETQRNKGNFPGRFSGRQFSNSRSEMNVSTLELGDSALYLCASGLVDSNNEQFFGPGTRLTVL.

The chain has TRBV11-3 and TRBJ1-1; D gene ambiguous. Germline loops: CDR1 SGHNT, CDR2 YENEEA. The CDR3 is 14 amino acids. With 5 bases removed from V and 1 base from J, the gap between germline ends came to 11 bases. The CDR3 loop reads CASSPRRKNTEAFF. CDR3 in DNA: TGTGCCAGCAGCCCGAGACGGAAGAACACTGAAGCTTTCTTT.

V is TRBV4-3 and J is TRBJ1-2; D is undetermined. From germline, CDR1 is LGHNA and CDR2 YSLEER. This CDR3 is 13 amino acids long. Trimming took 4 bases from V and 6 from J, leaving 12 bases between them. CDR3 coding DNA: TGCGCCAGCAGCCCCGATTCCAGCGATGGCTACACCTTC. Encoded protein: CASSPDSSDGYTF.

As DNA, the CDR3 is TGTGCCTGGGAGGGACGGGAACGTGGGCCCCAGCATTTT. This codes for CAWEGRERGPQHF. This chain connects TRBV30 to TRBJ1-5; possible D gene TRBD1, 5 bases. This CDR3 region has 13 residues. V lost 5 bases to trimming and J lost 9 bases, with 17 bases between them. Germline-derived CDR1 and CDR2 are GTSNPN and SVGIG (reference sequence).

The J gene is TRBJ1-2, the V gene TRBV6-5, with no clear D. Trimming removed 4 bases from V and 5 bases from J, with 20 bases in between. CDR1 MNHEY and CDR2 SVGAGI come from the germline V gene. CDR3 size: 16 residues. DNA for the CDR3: TGTGCCAGCAGTTCCCCCCGAAGGGCAGAGGCGTATGGCTACACCTTC. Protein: CASSSPRRAEAYGYTF.

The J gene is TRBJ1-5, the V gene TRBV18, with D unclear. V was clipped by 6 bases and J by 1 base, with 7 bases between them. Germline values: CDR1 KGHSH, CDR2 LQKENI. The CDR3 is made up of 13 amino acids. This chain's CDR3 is CASSQDSNQPQHF. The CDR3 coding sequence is TGTGCCAGCTCCCAGGACAGCAATCAGCCCCAGCATTTT.

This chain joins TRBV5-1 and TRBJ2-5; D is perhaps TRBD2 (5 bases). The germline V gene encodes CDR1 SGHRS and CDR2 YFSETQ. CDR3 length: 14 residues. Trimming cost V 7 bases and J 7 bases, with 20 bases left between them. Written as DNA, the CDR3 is TGCGCCAGCCAAGAACCGGGCGCCCGGGGGACCCAGTACTTC. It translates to CASQEPGARGTQYF.

CDR3 sequence (DNA): TGTGCCACCAGTGATCCGGCCCGGGGGGCGGAAGGCTACACCTTC. Translated: CATSDPARGAEGYTF. V and J are TRBV24-1 and TRBJ1-2; the D gene is possibly TRBD1 (6 bases). V lost 3 bases, J lost 8 bases, and 18 bases lay in between. The CDR3 has 15 residues. Germline V gene lookup returns CDR1 KGHDR and CDR2 SFDVKD.